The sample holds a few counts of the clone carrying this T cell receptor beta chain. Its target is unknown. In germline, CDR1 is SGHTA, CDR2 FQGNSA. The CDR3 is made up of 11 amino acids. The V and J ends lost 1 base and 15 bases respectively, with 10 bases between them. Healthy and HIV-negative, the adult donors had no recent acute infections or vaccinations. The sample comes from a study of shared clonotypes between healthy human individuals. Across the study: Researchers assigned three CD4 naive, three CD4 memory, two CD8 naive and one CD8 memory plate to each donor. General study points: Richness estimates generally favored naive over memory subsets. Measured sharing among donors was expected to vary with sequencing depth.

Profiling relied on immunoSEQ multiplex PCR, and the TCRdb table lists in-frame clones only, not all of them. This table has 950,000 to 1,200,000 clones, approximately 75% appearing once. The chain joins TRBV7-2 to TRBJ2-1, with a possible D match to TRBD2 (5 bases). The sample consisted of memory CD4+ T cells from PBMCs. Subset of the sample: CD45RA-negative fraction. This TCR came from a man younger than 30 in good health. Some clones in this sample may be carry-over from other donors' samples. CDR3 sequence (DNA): TGTGCCAGCAGCTTAGGCGGGCCTGGGTTCTTC. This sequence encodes CASSLGGPGFF.